This passage covers 10 T cell receptor beta chains from one sample sequenced in a study of CD8 T cells in ankylosing spondylitis. TCRdb passed the 5' RACE reads through MiXCR, listing each CDR3 protein once. The sample records around 150,000 distinct CDR3 sequences, about 9.9% being singletons. The sample was blood, either unsorted or a sorted T cell fraction (not recorded which). The receptors were gathered from a male donor with ankylosing spondylitis or in good health (not recorded which).

The table lists this clonotype with a few counts. This chain joins TRBV7-8 and TRBJ2-5; D not certain. The CDR3 is 10 amino acids. Germline lookup yields CDR1 SGHVS and CDR2 FQNEAQ. The V end was cut by 10 bases, the J end by 3 bases, with 6 bases between. The CDR3 nucleotides read TGTGCCATAGGAGAAGAGACCCAGTACTTC. This codes for CAIGEETQYF.

This clonotype was seen more than once but under ten times. The V gene is TRBV5-1, the J gene TRBJ2-5; 7 nucleotides agree with TRBD2. V was clipped by 0 bases and J by 5 bases; unmatched bases: 7. The CDR3 length is 15 residues. Germline V lookup: CDR1 SGHRS, CDR2 YFSETQ. The CDR3 here is CASSLAAGQGETQYF. In DNA, the CDR3 is TGCGCCAGCAGCTTGGCAGCGGGGCAAGGGGAGACCCAGTACTTC.

This clonotype was observed at least ten times. The rearrangement links TRBV29-1 to TRBJ2-2; 7 nucleotides agree with TRBD1. The CDR3 totals 12 residues. Trimming removed 7 bases from V and 8 bases from J; junction bases left unmatched: 7. Germline V gene lookup returns CDR1 SQVTM and CDR2 ANQGSEA. CDR3 region: CSGRDSLGELFF. The CDR3 DNA reads as TGCAGCGGCCGGGACAGTCTAGGGGAGCTGTTTTTT.

The chain uses TRBV5-1 and TRBJ2-3; maybe TRBD2 (6 bases). The germline V and J ends were trimmed by 1 base and 3 bases, with 15 bases remaining between them. This CDR3 is built from 16 residues. Germline V gene sequence: CDR1 SGHRS, CDR2 YFSETQ. The CDR3 region is CASSLKTESGTDTQYF. CDR3 DNA: TGCGCCAGCAGCTTGAAAACGGAGAGCGGGACAGATACGCAGTATTTT.

This clonotype showed up many times. The V gene is TRBV3-1, the J gene TRBJ1-1, with D possibly matching TRBD1 (6 bases). Trimming took 7 bases from V and 0 from J, leaving 18 bases between them. The germline gives CDR1 LGHDT, CDR2 YNNKEL (reference sequence). The CDR3 runs 16 residues. This CDR3 reads CASTLRGGRMNTEAFF. DNA of the CDR3: TGTGCCAGCACTCTCCGGGGGGGCAGAATGAACACTGAAGCTTTCTTT.

This clonotype appeared many times. The chain couples TRBV10-3 to TRBJ2-2, with 8 bases identical to TRBD1. The CDR3 has 15 residues. From germline, CDR1 is ENHRY and CDR2 SYGVKD. With 8 bases clipped from V and 1 base from J, the junction kept 6 bases outside the gene matches. CDR3 DNA: TGTGCCATCTCCGGGGACAGGCGGAACACCGGGGAGCTGTTTTTT. Translating it yields CAISGDRRNTGELFF.

The chain couples TRBV28 to TRBJ1-5; maybe TRBD1 (6 bases). Germline lookup yields CDR1 MDHEN and CDR2 SYDVKM. The CDR3 length is 12 residues. Trimming left V 7 bases short and J 4 bases short, with 8 bases between. This chain's CDR3 is CASTTGNQPQHF. CDR3 nucleotide sequence: TGTGCCAGCACTACAGGGAATCAGCCCCAGCATTTT.

The genes are TRBV5-1 and TRBJ1-1; TRBD1 matches 7 bases. Germline trimming cut 4 bases from V and 1 base from J; bases unmatched to any gene: 10. The CDR3 runs to 16 residues. Germline V CDR1 and CDR2: SGHRS, YFSETQ. The CDR3 reads CASSPIAGTANTEAFF. The DNA of the CDR3 is TGCGCCAGCAGCCCCATCGCCGGGACAGCGAACACTGAAGCTTTCTTT. Together with reference TRBV5-1 and TRBJ1-1, the CDR3 gives the full variable domain: KAGVTQTPRYLIKTRGQQVTLSCSPISGHRSVSWYQQTPGQGLQFLFEYFSETQRNKGNFPGRFSGRQFSNSRSEMNVSTLELGDSALYLCASSPIAGTANTEAFFGQGTRLTVV.

The CDR3 coding sequence is TGTGCCACCAGTGATTCGGCATCCAGCAGAGCTTTCTTT. Its translation is CATSDSASSRAFF. The V and J genes are TRBV24-1 and TRBJ1-1; D gene uncertain. In germline, CDR1 is KGHDR, CDR2 SFDVKD. Trimming took off 2 bases at V and 10 bases at J, with 13 bases between the two ends. The CDR3 is made up of 13 amino acids.

At least ten counts were recorded for this clonotype. This chain connects TRBV5-1 to TRBJ1-1; D unresolved. The CDR3 contains 15 residues. Per germline, CDR1 SGHRS and CDR2 YFSETQ. Trimming removed 0 bases at V and 0 bases at J, with 9 bases between. CDR3 coding DNA: TGCGCCAGCAGCTTGGAAGCCAGACTGAACACTGAAGCTTTCTTT. It codes for CASSLEARLNTEAFF.